A single sample gave rise to the 16 T cell receptor beta chains below, sequenced in a study of blood T cell repertoires in COVID-19. Using immunoSEQ multiplex PCR, the repertoire was profiled, and TCRdb retains in-frame clones only, with some absent. Of approximately 400,000 clones detected, 88% appear once; the ten largest clones hold 1.2%. The sequenced sample was PBMCs or T cells enriched from blood (not recorded which). These receptors were taken from a woman aged 18-29 years who had recovered from COVID-19.

The table lists this clone with a few counts. The rearrangement joins TRBV27 to TRBJ1-5, with TRBD1 identical over 9 bases. Germline assignment: CDR1 MNHEY and CDR2 SMNVEV (reference sequence). The CDR3 is made up of 14 amino acids. The junction had 4 bases not matched to a gene; V was cut back by 6 bases and J by 4 bases. CDR3 nucleotide sequence: TGTGCCAGCAGCCCCGGACAGGGGAATCAGCCCCAGCATTTT. Residues: CASSPGQGNQPQHF.

The chain has TRBV11-2 and TRBJ2-2, with D unresolved. Germline V gene data show CDR1 as SGHAT and CDR2 as FQNNGV. The CDR3 length is 11 residues. Trimming cost V 7 bases and J 7 bases, with 7 bases left between them. The CDR3 loop reads CASTFGGELFF. The CDR3 coding sequence is TGTGCCAGCACTTTCGGCGGGGAGCTGTTTTTT. The full variable domain, its missing parts supplied by reference TRBV11-2 and TRBJ2-2, is EAGVAQSPRYKIIEKRQSVAFWCNPISGHATLYWYQQILGQGPKLLIQFQNNGVVDDSQLPKDRFSAERLKGVDSTLKIQPAKLEDSAVYLCASTFGGELFFGEGSRLTVL.

The rearrangement uses TRBV2 and TRBJ1-5, with D unclear. The CDR3 totals 16 residues. V shed 2 bases and J shed 3 bases, with 14 bases lying between them. Germline V lookup: CDR1 SNHLY, CDR2 FYNNEI. CDR3 region: CASSESGKGTNQPQHF. The CDR3 DNA sequence: TGTGCCAGCAGTGAATCGGGGAAGGGAACCAATCAGCCCCAGCATTTT.

The chain joins TRBV27 to TRBJ2-7, with 7 bases identical to TRBD1. The junction had 3 bases not matched to a gene; V was cut back by 5 bases and J by 2 bases. The CDR3 consists of 13 residues. Per the germline V gene, CDR1 is MNHEY and CDR2 is SMNVEV (reference sequence). CDR3 loop: CASSLQGAYEQYF. CDR3 bases: TGTGCCAGCAGTCTCCAGGGGGCCTACGAGCAGTACTTC.

The V gene is TRBV7-9, the J gene TRBJ2-7; possible D gene TRBD2, 6 bases. The CDR3 length is 13 residues. Germline V CDR1 and CDR2: SEHNR, FQNEAQ (reference sequence). Trimming removed 0 bases at V and 4 bases at J, with 7 bases between. This CDR3 is CASSLAEGYEQYF. CDR3 DNA: TGTGCCAGCAGCTTAGCGGAGGGATACGAGCAGTACTTC.

This sequence joins TRBV6-5 and TRBJ2-1; 10 bases agree with TRBD2. V was pared by 4 bases and J by 7 bases, with 4 bases of the junction left unmatched. Germline V gene data show CDR1 as MNHEY and CDR2 as SVGAGI. This CDR3 is built from 14 residues. The CDR3 protein is CASSSAGGLNEQFF. The CDR3 bases are TGTGCCAGCAGTTCAGCGGGGGGGCTGAATGAGCAGTTCTTC.

The CDR3 DNA reads as TGTGCCACCAGCAGAACGCCGTCAGGGGCAACTAATGAAAAACTGTTTTTT. Amino acid sequence: CATSRTPSGATNEKLFF. The chain couples TRBV15 to TRBJ1-4; TRBD1 might be the D (6 bases). Looked up from germline, CDR1 is LNHNV and CDR2 is YYDKDF (reference sequence). CDR3 length: 17 amino acids. V dropped 2 bases and J dropped 0 bases, with 13 bases sitting between them.

V is TRBV18 and J is TRBJ1-3; possible D gene TRBD1, 6 bases. CDR3 length: 13 amino acids. Looked up from germline, CDR1 is KGHSH and CDR2 is LQKENI. Trimming removed 5 bases from V and 2 bases from J, with 7 bases in between. CDR3 in amino acids: CASSGGPGNTIYF. Here the CDR3 DNA reads TGTGCCAGCTCAGGGGGCCCTGGAAACACCATATATTTT.

The rearrangement links TRBV6-5 to TRBJ1-1; tentatively, D is TRBD1 (5 bases). Trimming removed 6 bases from V and 4 bases from J, with 18 bases in between. There are 15 residues in the CDR3. Germline V CDR1 and CDR2: MNHEY, SVGAGI. DNA for the CDR3: TGTGCCAGCAGCCCGTTTGGGGCGGCAGTCACTGAAGCTTTCTTT. Amino acids: CASSPFGAAVTEAFF.

This sequence joins TRBV6-5 and TRBJ2-7; D ambiguous. CDR1 is MNHEY, CDR2 SVGAGI, per germline. This CDR3 spans 11 amino acids. Trimming pared 10 bases from V and 2 bases from J, leaving 9 bases between. The CDR3 reads CATKSAYEQYF. In DNA form, the CDR3 reads TGTGCCACCAAGAGTGCCTACGAGCAGTACTTC.

The rearrangement uses TRBV3-1 (or the pseudogene TRBV3-2) and TRBJ2-7, with D possibly being TRBD1 (6 bases). CDR3 length: 15 amino acids. The germline V gene has CDR1 LGHDT and CDR2 YNNKEL (reference sequence). V was shortened by 2 bases and J by 3 bases, with 14 bases between the two germline ends. CDR3 coding DNA: TGTGCCAGCAGCCAATCCCGGGACACCGACTACGAGCAGTACTTC. Protein product: CASSQSRDTDYEQYF.

This sequence joins TRBV4-1 and TRBJ1-6; D unresolved. The CDR3 is 16 residues long. V was clipped by 1 base and J by 9 bases, with 16 bases between them. Germline assignment: CDR1 MGHRA and CDR2 YSYEKL. This chain's CDR3 is CASSQVGRDKGSPLHF. CDR3 nucleotide sequence: TGCGCCAGCAGCCAAGTAGGGAGGGATAAGGGTTCACCCCTCCACTTT.

The V and J genes are TRBV7-2 and TRBJ2-7; tentatively, D is TRBD2 (6 bases). The germline CDR1 and CDR2 sequences are SGHTA and FQGNSA. V lost 0 bases to trimming and J lost 4 bases, with 7 bases between them. This CDR3 has 13 residues. The DNA of the CDR3 is TGTGCCAGCAGCTTAGCGGGGGGTTACGAGCAGTACTTC. As protein: CASSLAGGYEQYF.

V is TRBV7-9 and J is TRBJ2-5, with 7 nucleotides matching TRBD1. CDR1 and CDR2 (germline): SEHNR, FQNEAQ (reference sequence). After removal of 0 bases from V and 2 bases from J, the junction contained 6 bases not matched to a gene. This CDR3 comprises 16 residues. CDR3 bases: TGTGCCAGCAGCTTAGCCAGGGGGTTTACGCAAGAGACCCAGTACTTC. Translated: CASSLARGFTQETQYF.

The CDR3 protein is CASSESILKGEEMNTEAFF. The CDR3 DNA reads TGCGCCAGCAGTGAGTCGATTTTAAAGGGGGAAGAAATGAACACTGAAGCTTTCTTT. V and J are TRBV10-1 and TRBJ1-1; a possible D gene is TRBD1 (6 bases). This CDR3 has 19 amino acids. V shed 0 bases and J shed 0 bases, with 20 bases lying between them. In germline, CDR1 is WNHNN, CDR2 SYGVQD (reference sequence).

The chain joins TRBV19 to TRBJ1-5, with D possibly being TRBD1 (5 bases). V was cut by 2 bases and J by 6 bases, with 20 bases left in between. CDR3 length: 17 amino acids. Germline V gene lookup returns CDR1 LNHDA and CDR2 SQIVND (reference sequence). The CDR3 DNA reads as TGTGCCAGTAGTATACCAACCTCGGGGGGTCTCGGTCAGCCCCAGCATTTT. Translated: CASSIPTSGGLGQPQHF.